This T cell receptor (beta chain) was identified in a study of blood T cell repertoires in COVID-19. Some clones are missing from TCRdb's copy, which holds only in-frame ones; the method was immunoSEQ multiplex PCR. Of about 420,000 clones listed, over 85% are singletons. This CDR3 has 15 amino acids. CDR1 is SGDLS and CDR2 is YYNGEE in the germline V gene. Trimming took 3 bases from V and 0 from J, leaving 10 bases between them. This clonotype was obtained from a man between 18 and 29 years old with COVID-19, enrolled during active disease. The sequenced material came from peripheral blood. J is TRBJ1-3 and V is TRBV9, with a weak D call TRBD1 (6 bases). The CDR3 DNA sequence: TGTGCCAGCAGCGGACAGGTTTCCTCTGGAAACACCATATATTTT. Translated: CASSGQVSSGNTIYF.